The next 5 T cell receptor beta chains were all read from a single sample in a study of cytomegalovirus exposure and HLA in healthy donors. The PCR ran on 60 Vbeta and 13 Jbeta primers. TCRdb keeps only in-frame clones here, not all; method: immunoSEQ multiplex PCR. The profile shows about 160,000 clones, about 77% of them singletons. Sequenced sample: PBMCs. Source of these receptors: a man aged 18 to 35 in good health and CMV-seropositive.

The rearrangement links TRBV2 to TRBJ2-7; 9 bases line up with TRBD2. Germline trimming cut 4 bases from V and 2 bases from J; bases unmatched to any gene: 15. CDR1 is SNHLY and CDR2 is FYNNEI in the germline V gene. There are 18 residues in the CDR3. This CDR3 reads CASSGAGGQKFSAYEQYF. CDR3 nucleotide sequence: TGTGCCAGCAGTGGGGCGGGAGGGCAGAAGTTTAGTGCCTACGAGCAGTACTTC. Using reference TRBV2 and TRBJ2-7 for the parts outside the CDR3, the full variable domain is EPEVTQTPSHQVTQMGQEVILRCVPISNHLYFYWYRQILGQKVEFLVSFYNNEISEKSEIFDDQFSVERPDGSNFTLKIRSTKLEDSAMYFCASSGAGGQKFSAYEQYFGPGTRLTVT.

This chain joins TRBV11-2 and TRBJ2-2; D perhaps matches TRBD1 (5 bases). Germline lookup yields CDR1 SGHAT and CDR2 FQNNGV. V was pared by 2 bases and J by 5 bases, with 12 bases between. The CDR3 loop spans 15 amino acids. CDR3 region: CASSLLSGATGELFF. CDR3 DNA: TGTGCCAGCAGCTTATTGAGTGGGGCAACCGGGGAGCTGTTTTTT.

This clone has just a few counts. This sequence joins TRBV4-1 and TRBJ1-5; a weak D match, TRBD1 (5 bases). The germline V gene has CDR1 MGHRA and CDR2 YSYEKL. This CDR3 region has 15 residues. Trimming removed 2 bases from V and 5 bases from J, with 13 bases in between. In DNA, the CDR3 is TGCGCCAGCAGCCAAAACCTTGACAGATATCAGCCCCAGCATTTT. Protein: CASSQNLDRYQPQHF.

This clone appeared a few times. In this CDR3 the conserved last residue, phenylalanine or tryptophan, is missing, so a read error is likely. The V call is TRBV10-3, the J call TRBJ1-6; no reliable D call. Per germline, CDR1 ENHRY and CDR2 SYGVKD. The CDR3 runs 14 residues. Trimming took off 0 bases at V and 9 bases at J, with 9 bases between the two ends. Here the CDR3 DNA reads TGTGCCATCAGTGAGTCGACCCTAGGTTCACCCCTCCACCTT. Translating gives CAISESTLGSPLHL.

The chain uses TRBV10-1 and TRBJ2-7, with D unclear. V lost 3 bases, J lost 5 bases, and 5 bases lay in between. This CDR3 contains 11 residues. Germline CDR1 reads WNHNN; CDR2 reads SYGVQD (reference sequence). The CDR3 DNA reads TGCGCCAGCAGTGACCGGGACGAGCAGTACTTC. Its translation is CASSDRDEQYF.